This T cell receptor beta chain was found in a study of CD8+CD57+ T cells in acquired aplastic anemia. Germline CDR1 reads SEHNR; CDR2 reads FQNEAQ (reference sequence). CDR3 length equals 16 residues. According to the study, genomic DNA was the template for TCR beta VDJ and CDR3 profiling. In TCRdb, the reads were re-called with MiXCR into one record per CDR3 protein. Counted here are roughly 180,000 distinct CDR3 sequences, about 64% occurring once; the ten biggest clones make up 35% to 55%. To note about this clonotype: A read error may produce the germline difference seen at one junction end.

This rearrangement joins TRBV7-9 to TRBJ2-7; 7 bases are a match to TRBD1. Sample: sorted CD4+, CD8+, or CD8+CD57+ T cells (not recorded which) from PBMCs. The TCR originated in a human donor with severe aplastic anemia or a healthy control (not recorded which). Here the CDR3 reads CVSSHLGQSYFYEQYF. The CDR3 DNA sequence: TGTGTCAGCAGCCATCTGGGACAGTCGTACTTCTACGAGCAGTACTTC.